This passage covers 29 T cell receptor beta chains from one sample sequenced in a study of B cell selection in AIRE deficiency. Sorted regulatory T cells were CD4-positive, CD25-high and CD127-low or negative. The table came from immunoSEQ multiplex PCR; TCRdb's copy has only in-frame clones and leaves some out. Among 15,000 or so clones, roughly 91% were seen once, and the ten largest hold approximately 1.1%. What was sequenced was Tregs sorted from PBMCs. The receptors were sampled from a human donor with AIRE deficiency.

The rearrangement links TRBV11-2 to TRBJ2-3; 9 positions match TRBD2. Unmatched junction bases numbered 9, after V lost 4 bases and J lost 7 bases. CDR3 length: 15 amino acids. Germline CDR1 is SGHAT and CDR2 is FQNNGV. This CDR3 is CASSSSSGTKNTQYF. The CDR3 DNA reads TGTGCCAGCAGCTCCTCTAGCGGGACCAAGAATACGCAGTATTTT.

The chain uses TRBV4-3 and TRBJ2-1; D perhaps matches TRBD2 (5 bases). The germline CDR1 and CDR2 sequences are LGHNA and YSLEER. This CDR3 has 16 residues. Trimming stripped 1 base from V and 8 bases from J, with 18 bases between. The CDR3 region is CASSQVIGVNSYEQFF. The CDR3 nucleotides read TGCGCCAGCAGCCAAGTTATCGGGGTTAATTCCTATGAGCAGTTCTTC.

This chain joins TRBV27 and TRBJ1-5; D ambiguous. Germline values: CDR1 MNHEY, CDR2 SMNVEV (reference sequence). CDR3 length: 13 residues. Trimming stripped 4 bases from V and 3 bases from J, with 7 bases between. The CDR3 loop is CASSWAFNQPQHF. The CDR3 bases are TGTGCCAGCAGTTGGGCCTTCAATCAGCCCCAGCATTTT.

V gene TRBV12-2 combines with J gene TRBJ2-5. TRBV12-2 has pseudogene status. The CDR3 has 13 amino acids. The CDR3, as DNA: TGTGCAAGTCGCCCCGTCCAAAGGGAGACCCAGTACTTC. Translation: CASRPVQRETQYF.

This sequence joins TRBV7-9 and TRBJ2-3; 10 nucleotides align to TRBD2. V was pared by 1 base and J by 3 bases, with 7 bases of the junction left unmatched. Per the germline V gene, CDR1 is SEHNR and CDR2 is FQNEAQ (reference sequence). The CDR3 runs to 17 residues. Here the CDR3 DNA reads TGTGCCAGCAGCTTAGGGAGCGGGAGGGCCAGTACAGATACGCAGTATTTT. Residues: CASSLGSGRASTDTQYF.

The chain uses TRBV5-1 and TRBJ1-2; TRBD1 is a possible D gene (5 bases). The CDR3 consists of 12 residues. Germline-derived CDR1 and CDR2 are SGHRS and YFSETQ. Trimming shortened V by 4 bases and J by 4 bases, and 8 bases separated the two germline ends. CDR3 protein: CASSGDSYGYTF. The CDR3 nucleotides are TGCGCCAGCAGCGGAGACAGCTATGGCTACACCTTC.

The chain combines TRBV21-1 with TRBJ1-3; TRBD1 is the table's D call, not checked against the DNA. TRBV21-1 is a known pseudogene. The CDR3 consists of 16 residues. CDR3 in amino acids: CASSKGQGDTGNTIYF. The CDR3 coding sequence is TGTGCCAGCAGCAAAGGACAGGGAGACACTGGAAACACCATATATTTT.

This chain links TRBV18 with TRBJ2-3; 9 bases line up with TRBD1. Germline V CDR1 and CDR2: KGHSH, LQKENI. The CDR3 contains 15 residues. J lost 4 bases, V lost 2 bases, and 4 bases had no gene match. CDR3 DNA sequence: TGTGCCAGCTCACCATTAGGGACAGGGTCAGATACGCAGTATTTT. Its protein is CASSPLGTGSDTQYF.

The chain joins TRBV6-1 to TRBJ2-5; weak D call: TRBD2 (5 bases). V lost 5 bases to trimming and J lost 6 bases, with 16 bases between them. Looked up from germline, CDR1 is MNHNS and CDR2 is SASEGT. The CDR3 is 14 residues long. The CDR3 DNA is TGTGCCAGCAGTCGGCTCCGGGGATCGAAGACCCAGTACTTC. It yields the protein CASSRLRGSKTQYF.

This clone appeared once. The CDR3 protein is CASSYAGQKNTEAFF. The DNA for the CDR3 is TGTGCCAGCAGTTACGCCGGACAGAAGAACACTGAAGCTTTCTTT. This sequence joins TRBV6-6 and TRBJ1-1; D possibly corresponds to TRBD1 (6 bases). This CDR3 is built from 15 residues. Germline loops: CDR1 MNHNY, CDR2 SVGAGI (reference sequence). With 2 bases removed from V and 1 base from J, the gap between germline ends came to 11 bases.

The chain combines TRBV19 with TRBJ2-6; TRBD1 agrees at 8 bases. The junction had 4 bases not matched to a gene; V was cut back by 5 bases and J by 1 base. The CDR3 is made up of 16 amino acids. In germline, CDR1 is LNHDA, CDR2 SQIVND (reference sequence). In nucleotides, the CDR3 is TGTGCCAGTAGTCACCGGACAGGGTCTGGGGCCAACGTCCTGACTTTC. It is translated as CASSHRTGSGANVLTF. Filled out from reference TRBV19 and TRBJ2-6, the complete variable domain reads DGGITQSPKYLFRKEGQNVTLSCEQNLNHDAMYWYRQDPGQGLRLIYYSQIVNDFQKGDIAEGYSVSREKKESFPLTVTSAQKNPTAFYLCASSHRTGSGANVLTFGAGSRLTVL.

The rearrangement uses TRBV7-2 and TRBJ1-5; D is unclear. Trimming removed 1 base from V and 4 bases from J, with 5 bases in between. The CDR3 sequence is 13 residues long. Germline assignment: CDR1 SGHTA and CDR2 FQGNSA. The CDR3 DNA reads as TGTGCCAGCAGCTTAGGGGTTAATCAGCCCCAGCATTTT. This encodes CASSLGVNQPQHF.

The chain employs TRBV5-1 and TRBJ1-2; D gene ambiguous. The V gene lost 0 bases and the J gene lost 8 bases, with 8 bases spanning the gap. This CDR3 comprises 12 residues. Germline V gives CDR1 SGHRS, CDR2 YFSETQ. In nucleotides, the CDR3 is TGCGCCAGCAGCTTGGAAGGGAACGGCTACACCTTC. Protein product: CASSLEGNGYTF.

CDR3 loop: CASSVGGLAVTQYF. For the CDR3, the DNA is TGTGCCAGCAGCGTAGGGGGGCTAGCGGTGACCCAGTACTTC. This chain uses TRBV9 with TRBJ2-5; the D gene is possibly TRBD2 (7 bases). Germline values: CDR1 SGDLS, CDR2 YYNGEE. The CDR3 length is 14 residues. Deletions cut 0 bases from V and 7 bases from J, with 13 bases between.

The CDR3 sequence is CASRLTGVGGYTF. In DNA, the CDR3 is TGTGCCAGCAGGCTGACAGGAGTTGGAGGCTACACCTTC. The J gene is TRBJ1-2, the V gene TRBV6-5, with D possibly matching TRBD1 (6 bases). The V and J ends lost 6 bases and 8 bases respectively, with 16 bases between them. There are 13 residues in the CDR3. CDR1 and CDR2 (germline): MNHEY, SVGAGI.

The V and J genes are TRBV29-1 and TRBJ2-7; D unclear. Germline V gene sequence: CDR1 SQVTM, CDR2 ANQGSEA. V was clipped by 6 bases and J by 4 bases, with 16 bases between them. The CDR3 totals 13 residues. This CDR3 is CSVRRQAAYEQYF. CDR3 bases: TGCAGCGTCCGCCGGCAGGCCGCTTACGAGCAGTACTTC.

This clone was counted a few times. The chain couples TRBV4-3 to TRBJ2-5; D could derive from TRBD1 or TRBD2 (5 bases each). V was cut by 0 bases and J by 1 base, with 9 bases left in between. This CDR3 spans 15 amino acids. Germline V gene lookup returns CDR1 LGHNA and CDR2 YSLEER. CDR3 protein: CASSQDWGPQETQYF. The CDR3, as DNA: TGCGCCAGCAGCCAAGATTGGGGACCCCAAGAGACCCAGTACTTC.

J is TRBJ1-1 and V is TRBV7-9; weak D call: TRBD1 (6 bases). V shed 5 bases and J shed 8 bases, with 9 bases lying between them. There are 11 residues in the CDR3. CDR1 and CDR2 (germline): SEHNR, FQNEAQ (reference sequence). CDR3 DNA: TGTGCCAGCAGCCCCGGACAGGAAGCTTTCTTT. Protein: CASSPGQEAFF.

The CDR3, as DNA: TGTGCCAGTACCACGGGTAGCACAGGAGAGCAGTACTTC. Translating it yields CASTTGSTGEQYF. The gene calls are TRBV19 and TRBJ2-7; tentative D call: TRBD1 (5 bases). V was shortened by 7 bases and J by 7 bases, with 17 bases between the two germline ends. Germline lookup yields CDR1 LNHDA and CDR2 SQIVND (reference sequence). The CDR3 has 13 amino acids.

This chain links TRBV6-5 with TRBJ2-6, with D hard to call. The CDR3 loop spans 15 amino acids. Germline loops: CDR1 MNHEY, CDR2 SVGAGI. V lost 5 bases and J 1 base, leaving 9 bases between the germline ends. CDR3 loop: CASSLPISGANVLTF. In DNA form, the CDR3 reads TGTGCCAGCAGTCTCCCCATTTCTGGGGCCAACGTCCTGACTTTC.

Only one count was recorded for this clone. The V and J genes are TRBV5-1 and TRBJ2-1; 8 nucleotides agree with TRBD2. The CDR3 totals 11 residues. Germline V CDR1 and CDR2: SGHRS, YFSETQ. V was clipped by 4 bases and J by 15 bases; unmatched bases: 6. CDR3 protein: CASSPGGTWFF. The CDR3 DNA is TGCGCCAGCAGCCCGGGGGGGACTTGGTTCTTC.

CDR3 DNA: TGCGCCAGCAGCCAAGATCTTAGGACAGACTATGGCTACACCTTC. Its translation: CASSQDLRTDYGYTF. The chain joins TRBV4-1 to TRBJ1-2, with D perhaps TRBD1 (6 bases). The CDR3 runs 15 residues. V shed 0 bases and J shed 3 bases, with 11 bases lying between them. CDR1 is MGHRA and CDR2 is YSYEKL in the germline V gene.

This rearrangement joins TRBV6-1 to TRBJ1-1, with D tentatively TRBD1 (6 bases). Per germline, CDR1 MNHNS and CDR2 SASEGT. Trimming left V 4 bases short and J 4 bases short, with 13 bases between. CDR3 length: 14 residues. CDR3 protein: CASSGDTTVTEAFF. The CDR3 DNA sequence: TGTGCCAGCAGTGGGGACACGACCGTCACTGAAGCTTTCTTT.

The chain recombines TRBV6-5 with TRBJ2-4; tentatively, D is TRBD2 (6 bases). Trimming removed 8 bases at V and 0 bases at J, with 14 bases between. Germline CDR1 is MNHEY and CDR2 is SVGAGI. The CDR3 runs 15 residues. The DNA for the CDR3 is TGTGCCAGCTCCCGGGGAGGTCTAGCCAAAAACATTCAGTACTTC. This codes for CASSRGGLAKNIQYF.

The V gene is TRBV7-8, the J gene TRBJ2-7, with TRBD2 matching 7 bases. The CDR3 is 14 amino acids. Germline CDR1 is SGHVS and CDR2 is FQNEAQ. V lost 2 bases, J lost 4 bases, and 5 bases stayed unmatched. Here the CDR3 reads CASSLYSSGYEQYF. CDR3 DNA sequence: TGTGCCAGCAGCTTATACTCTAGCGGTTACGAGCAGTACTTC.

The V gene is TRBV12-5, the J gene TRBJ2-2; D is perhaps TRBD1 (6 bases). V was clipped by 7 bases and J by 6 bases, with 12 bases between them. The CDR3 runs 13 residues. Per the germline V gene, CDR1 is LGHNT and CDR2 is FRNRAP. The CDR3 reads CASALSGAGELFF. In DNA form, the CDR3 reads TGTGCTAGTGCTCTGTCAGGGGCCGGGGAGCTGTTTTTT.

This clone occurred once. The V and J genes are TRBV7-2 and TRBJ2-4; D possibly corresponds to TRBD2 (6 bases). CDR1 and CDR2 from the germline V gene are SGHTA and FQGNSA. V gave up 5 bases and J gave up 6 bases, with 11 bases separating them. The CDR3 runs to 13 residues. The CDR3 sequence: CASSVGLVNIQYF. The CDR3 DNA is TGTGCCAGCAGCGTGGGACTCGTAAACATTCAGTACTTC.

This rearrangement joins TRBV7-8 to TRBJ2-7; D uncertain. CDR1 and CDR2 (germline): SGHVS, FQNEAQ. This CDR3 region has 13 residues. Deletions cut 7 bases from V and 5 bases from J, with 15 bases between. The CDR3 sequence is CASTRDFYDEQYF. CDR3 coding DNA: TGTGCCAGCACCCGTGACTTTTACGACGAGCAGTACTTC.

A note on this clone: One end of the junction does not line up with germline, which may come from a read error. This chain connects TRBV6-1 to TRBJ1-5; 9 bases map to TRBD1. The CDR3 is 17 amino acids. Germline values: CDR1 MNHNS, CDR2 SASEGT. CDR3 in DNA: TGTGCCATCAGTGAGCCGACAGGGGGGGTGAGCAATCAGCCCCAGCATTTT. Translated, it gives CAISEPTGGVSNQPQHF.